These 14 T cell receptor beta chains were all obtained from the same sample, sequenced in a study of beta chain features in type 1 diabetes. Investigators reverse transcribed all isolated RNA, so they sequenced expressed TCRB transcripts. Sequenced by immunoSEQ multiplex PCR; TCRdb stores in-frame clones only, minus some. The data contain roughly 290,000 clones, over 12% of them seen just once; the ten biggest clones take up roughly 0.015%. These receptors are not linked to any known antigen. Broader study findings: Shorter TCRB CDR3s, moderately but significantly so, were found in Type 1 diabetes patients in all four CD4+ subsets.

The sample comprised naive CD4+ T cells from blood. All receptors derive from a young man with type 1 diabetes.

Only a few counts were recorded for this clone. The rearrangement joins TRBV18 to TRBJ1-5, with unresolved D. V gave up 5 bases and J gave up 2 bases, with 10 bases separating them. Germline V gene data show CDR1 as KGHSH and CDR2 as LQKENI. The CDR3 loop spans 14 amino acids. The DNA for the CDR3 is TGTGCCAGCTCAAGTAACGGGGGCAATCAGCCCCAGCATTTT. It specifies CASSSNGGNQPQHF.

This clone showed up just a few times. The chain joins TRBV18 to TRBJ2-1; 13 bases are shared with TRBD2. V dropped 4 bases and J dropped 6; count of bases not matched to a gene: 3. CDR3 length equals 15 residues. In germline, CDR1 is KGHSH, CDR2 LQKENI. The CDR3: CASSLGLAGVNEQFF. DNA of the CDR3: TGTGCCAGCTCACTCGGACTAGCGGGAGTCAATGAGCAGTTCTTC.

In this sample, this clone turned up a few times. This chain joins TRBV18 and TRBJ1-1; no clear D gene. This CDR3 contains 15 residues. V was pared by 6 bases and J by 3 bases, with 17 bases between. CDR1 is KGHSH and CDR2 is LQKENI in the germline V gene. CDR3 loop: CASSPIGGQDTEAFF. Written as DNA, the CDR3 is TGTGCCAGCTCCCCCATCGGTGGCCAGGACACTGAAGCTTTCTTT.

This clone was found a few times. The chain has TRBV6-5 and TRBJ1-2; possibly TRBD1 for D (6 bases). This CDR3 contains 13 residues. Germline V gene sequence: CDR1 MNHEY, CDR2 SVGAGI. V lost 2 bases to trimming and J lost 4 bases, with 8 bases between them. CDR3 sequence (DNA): TGTGCCAGCAGTTACGGGGGCACCTATGGCTACACCTTC. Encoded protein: CASSYGGTYGYTF.

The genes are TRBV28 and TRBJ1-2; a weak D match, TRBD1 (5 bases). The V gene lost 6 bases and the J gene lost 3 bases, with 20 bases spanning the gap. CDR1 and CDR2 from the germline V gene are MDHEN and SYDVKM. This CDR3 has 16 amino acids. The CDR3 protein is CASSPLGQGGDYGYTF. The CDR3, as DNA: TGTGCCAGCAGCCCCCTGGGGCAGGGTGGAGACTATGGCTACACCTTC.

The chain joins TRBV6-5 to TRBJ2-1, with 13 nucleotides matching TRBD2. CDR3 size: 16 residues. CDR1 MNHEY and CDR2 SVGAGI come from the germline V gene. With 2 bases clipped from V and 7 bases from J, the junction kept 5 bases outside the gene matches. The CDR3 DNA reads TGTGCCAGCAGTTACCCGGGACTAGCGGGAAGGAATGAGCAGTTCTTC. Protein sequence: CASSYPGLAGRNEQFF.

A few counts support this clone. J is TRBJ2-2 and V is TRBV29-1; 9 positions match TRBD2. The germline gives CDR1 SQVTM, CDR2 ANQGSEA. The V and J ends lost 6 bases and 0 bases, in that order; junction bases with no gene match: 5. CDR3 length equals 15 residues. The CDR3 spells CSVLIAGANTGELFF. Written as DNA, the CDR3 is TGCAGCGTCCTTATAGCGGGAGCGAACACCGGGGAGCTGTTTTTT.

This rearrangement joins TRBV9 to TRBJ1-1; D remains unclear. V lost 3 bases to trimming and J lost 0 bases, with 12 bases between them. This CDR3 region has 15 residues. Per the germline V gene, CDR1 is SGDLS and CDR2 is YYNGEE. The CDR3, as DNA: TGTGCCAGCAGCGCTCAGACTTACATGAACACTGAAGCTTTCTTT. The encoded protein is CASSAQTYMNTEAFF.

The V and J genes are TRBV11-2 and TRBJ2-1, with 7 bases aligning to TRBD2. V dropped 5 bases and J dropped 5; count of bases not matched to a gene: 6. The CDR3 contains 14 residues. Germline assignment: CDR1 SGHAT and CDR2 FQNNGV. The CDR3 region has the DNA TGTGCCAGCAGCCGGGACTACCCAAACAATGAGCAGTTCTTC. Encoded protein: CASSRDYPNNEQFF.

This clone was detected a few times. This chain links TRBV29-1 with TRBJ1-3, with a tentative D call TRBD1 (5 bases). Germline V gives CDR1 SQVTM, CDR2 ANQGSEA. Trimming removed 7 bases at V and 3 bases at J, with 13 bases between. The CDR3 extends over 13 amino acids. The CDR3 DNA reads TGCAGCGGTGGGGCAGGCGGTGGAAACACCATATATTTT. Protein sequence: CSGGAGGGNTIYF.

CDR3 region: CASSIGAGGSTDTQYF. CDR3 nucleotide sequence: TGTGCCAGTAGTATAGGTGCGGGAGGAAGCACAGATACGCAGTATTTT. This chain connects TRBV19 to TRBJ2-3; TRBD2 agrees at 8 bases. The CDR3 sequence is 16 residues long. J was trimmed by 0 bases and V by 1 base; bases with no gene match: 3. Germline CDR1 reads LNHDA; CDR2 reads SQIVND (reference sequence).

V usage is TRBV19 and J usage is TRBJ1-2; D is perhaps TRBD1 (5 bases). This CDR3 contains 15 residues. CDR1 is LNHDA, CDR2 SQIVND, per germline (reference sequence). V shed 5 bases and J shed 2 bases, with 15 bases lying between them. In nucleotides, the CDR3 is TGTGCCAGTAGTTGGGACTCGGCGAGGAACTATGGCTACACCTTC. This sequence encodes CASSWDSARNYGYTF.

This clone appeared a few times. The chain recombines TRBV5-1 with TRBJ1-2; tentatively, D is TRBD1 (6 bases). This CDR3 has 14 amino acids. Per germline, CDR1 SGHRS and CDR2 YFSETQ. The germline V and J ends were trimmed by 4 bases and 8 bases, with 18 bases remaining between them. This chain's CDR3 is CASSPRQVSGGYTF. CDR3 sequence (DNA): TGCGCCAGCAGCCCCCGACAGGTCTCAGGCGGCTACACCTTC.

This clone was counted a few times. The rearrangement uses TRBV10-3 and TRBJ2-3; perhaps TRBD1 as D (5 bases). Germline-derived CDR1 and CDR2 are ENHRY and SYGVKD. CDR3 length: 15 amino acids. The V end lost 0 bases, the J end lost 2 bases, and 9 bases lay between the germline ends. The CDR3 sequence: CAISESAGITDTQYF. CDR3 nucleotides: TGTGCCATCAGTGAGTCGGCAGGGATCACAGATACGCAGTATTTT.